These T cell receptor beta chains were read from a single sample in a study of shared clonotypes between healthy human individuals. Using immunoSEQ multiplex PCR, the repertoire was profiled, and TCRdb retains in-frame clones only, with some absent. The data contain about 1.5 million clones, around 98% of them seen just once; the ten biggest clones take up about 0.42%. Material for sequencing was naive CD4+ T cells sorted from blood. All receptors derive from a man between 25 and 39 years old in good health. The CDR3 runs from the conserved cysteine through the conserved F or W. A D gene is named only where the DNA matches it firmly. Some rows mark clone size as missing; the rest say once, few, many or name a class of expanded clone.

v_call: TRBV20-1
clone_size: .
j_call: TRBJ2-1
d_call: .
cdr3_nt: TGCAGTCCCCAGCAGGGCAATGAGCAGTTCTTC
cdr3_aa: CSPQQGNEQFF

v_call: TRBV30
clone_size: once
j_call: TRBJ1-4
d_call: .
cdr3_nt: TGTGCCTGGAGGGCGGGAGAAAAACTGTTTTTT
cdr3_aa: CAWRAGEKLFF

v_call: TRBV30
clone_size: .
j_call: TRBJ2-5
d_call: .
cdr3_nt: TGTGCCTGGAGTGTTATCACGGGGGAGACCCAGTACTTC
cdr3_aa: CAWSVITGETQYF

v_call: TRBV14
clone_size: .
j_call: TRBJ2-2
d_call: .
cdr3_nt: TGTGCCAGCATGGCAGGGGCCTTTTCCGGGGAGCTGTTTTTT
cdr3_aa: CASMAGAFSGELFF

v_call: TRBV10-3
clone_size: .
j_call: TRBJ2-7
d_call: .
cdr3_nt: TGTGCCATCAGTGAACGGGACGGCTACGAGCAGTACTTC
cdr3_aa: CAISERDGYEQYF

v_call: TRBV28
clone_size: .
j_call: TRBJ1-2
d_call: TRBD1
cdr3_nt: TGTGCCAGCAGTTCCCCGGGACAGGGAAACGGCTACACCTTC
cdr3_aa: CASSSPGQGNGYTF

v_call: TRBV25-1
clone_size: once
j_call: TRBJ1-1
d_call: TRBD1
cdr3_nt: TGTGCCAGCAGTGAATATATGACAGGGATCCCTGAAGCTTTCTTT
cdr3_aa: CASSEYMTGIPEAFF

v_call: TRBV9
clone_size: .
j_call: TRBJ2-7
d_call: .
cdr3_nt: TGTGCCAGCAGCGTAGCCCCACAGGGAGACGAGCAGTACTTC
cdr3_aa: CASSVAPQGDEQYF

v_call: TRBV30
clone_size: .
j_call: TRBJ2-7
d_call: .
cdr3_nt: TGTGCCTGGACCGGGGGTGTGGGCGAGCAGTACTTC
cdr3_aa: CAWTGGVGEQYF

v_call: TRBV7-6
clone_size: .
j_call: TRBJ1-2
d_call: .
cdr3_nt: TGTGCCAGCAGCTTACCGGGCGGATTTGCGGGTGGCTACACCTTC
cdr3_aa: CASSLPGGFAGGYTF

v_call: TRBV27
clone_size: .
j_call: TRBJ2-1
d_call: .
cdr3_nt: TGTGCCAGCAGCTTGGGCGGGACTCCATCCTACAATGAGCAGTTCTTC
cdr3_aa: CASSLGGTPSYNEQFF

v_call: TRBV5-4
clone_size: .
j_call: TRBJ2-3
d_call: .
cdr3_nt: TGTGCCAGCAGCGGTGCTAGCACAGATACGCAGTATTTT
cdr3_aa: CASSGASTDTQYF

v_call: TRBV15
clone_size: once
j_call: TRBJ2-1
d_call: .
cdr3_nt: TGTGCCACCAGCACCCGGGACCAGAGAGGGAATGAGCAGTTCTTC
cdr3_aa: CATSTRDQRGNEQFF

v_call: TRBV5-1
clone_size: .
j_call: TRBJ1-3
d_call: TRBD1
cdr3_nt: TGCGCCAGCAGCTTGACAGGGGACGGAAACACCATATATTTT
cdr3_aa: CASSLTGDGNTIYF

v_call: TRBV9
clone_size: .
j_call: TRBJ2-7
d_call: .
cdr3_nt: TGTGCCAGCAGCGTAGCGGCAGGATCCTACGAGCAGTACTTC
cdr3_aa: CASSVAAGSYEQYF

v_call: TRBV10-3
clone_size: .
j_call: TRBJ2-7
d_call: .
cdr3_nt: TGTGCCATCAGTGAGGGCTCTATCTACGAGCAGTACTTC
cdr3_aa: CAISEGSIYEQYF

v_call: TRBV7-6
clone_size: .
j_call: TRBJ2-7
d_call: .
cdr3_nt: TGTGCCAGCAGCTTACCAACCTCCTACGAGCAGTACTTC
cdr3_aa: CASSLPTSYEQYF

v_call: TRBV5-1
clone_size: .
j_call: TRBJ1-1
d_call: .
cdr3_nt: TGCGCCAGCAGCTTGCAGGGAGACACTGAAGCTTTCTTT
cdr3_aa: CASSLQGDTEAFF

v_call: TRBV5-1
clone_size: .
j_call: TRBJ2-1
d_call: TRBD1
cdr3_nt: TGCGCCAGCAGCCCGATCCGGGACAGGGCCCGAGATGCCTACAATGAGCAGTTCTTC
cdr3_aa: CASSPIRDRARDAYNEQFF

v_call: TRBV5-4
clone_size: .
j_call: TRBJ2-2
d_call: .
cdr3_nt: TGTGCCAGCAGCCTCACAAGTAACACCGGGGAGCTGTTTTTT
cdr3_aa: CASSLTSNTGELFF

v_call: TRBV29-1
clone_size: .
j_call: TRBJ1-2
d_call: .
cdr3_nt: TGCAGCGTAAGGGGAAAGCTTGGCTATGGCTACACCTTC
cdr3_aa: CSVRGKLGYGYTF

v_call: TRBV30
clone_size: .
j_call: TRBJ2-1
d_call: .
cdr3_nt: TGTGCCTGGAACCGTGGGGCCTCCTACAATGAGCAGTTCTTC
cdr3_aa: CAWNRGASYNEQFF

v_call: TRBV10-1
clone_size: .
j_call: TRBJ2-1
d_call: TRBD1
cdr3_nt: TGCGCCAGCAGTGATTCGACAGGGAAGAGCTACAATGAGCAGTTCTTC
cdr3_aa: CASSDSTGKSYNEQFF

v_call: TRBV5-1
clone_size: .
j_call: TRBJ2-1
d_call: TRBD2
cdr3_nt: TGCGCCAGCAGCCCTCTACCTTTACTAGCGGGAGAAGGGGTGGAGTTCTTC
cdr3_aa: CASSPLPLLAGEGVEFF

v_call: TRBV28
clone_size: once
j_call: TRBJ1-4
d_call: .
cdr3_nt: TGTGCCAGCAGTTTTCCCTCGACAGGAACCCGATCTAATGAAAAACTGTTTTTT
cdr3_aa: CASSFPSTGTRSNEKLFF

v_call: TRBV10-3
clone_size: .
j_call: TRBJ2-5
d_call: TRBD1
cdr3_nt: TGTGCCATCAGTTTACAGGGGGCGGATCAAGAGACCCAGTACTTC
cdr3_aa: CAISLQGADQETQYF

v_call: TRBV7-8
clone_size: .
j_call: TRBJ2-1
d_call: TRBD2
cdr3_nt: TGTGCCAGCAGCTACCCACAGGCCGGGGGGCGAGCGGGAGGGCCGTTGGATGAGCAGTTCTTC
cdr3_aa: CASSYPQAGGRAGGPLDEQFF

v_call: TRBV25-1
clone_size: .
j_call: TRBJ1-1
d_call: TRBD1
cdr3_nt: TGTGCCAGCAGTATCCAACAGGGGGTGAACACTGAAGCTTTCTTT
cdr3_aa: CASSIQQGVNTEAFF

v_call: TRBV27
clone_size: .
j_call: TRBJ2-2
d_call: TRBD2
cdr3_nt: TGTGCCAGCAGTTCAGTAGCGGGGACCGGGGAGCTGTTTTTT
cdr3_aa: CASSSVAGTGELFF

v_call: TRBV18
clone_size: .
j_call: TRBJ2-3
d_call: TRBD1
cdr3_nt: TGTGCCAGCTCACTAAGTCCCGGGACAGTGGGCACAGATACGCAGTATTTT
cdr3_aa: CASSLSPGTVGTDTQYF

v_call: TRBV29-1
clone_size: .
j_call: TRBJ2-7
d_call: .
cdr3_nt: TGCAGCGTTTCTCCTTCACTCTACGAGCAGTACTTC
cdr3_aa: CSVSPSLYEQYF

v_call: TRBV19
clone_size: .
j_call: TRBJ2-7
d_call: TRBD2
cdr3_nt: TGTGCCAGTAGTACCGGGACTAGCGGAAACTACGAGCAGTACTTC
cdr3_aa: CASSTGTSGNYEQYF

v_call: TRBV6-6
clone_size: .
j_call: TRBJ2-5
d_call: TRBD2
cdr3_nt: TGTGCCAGCAGTCAGGGGACTAGCGGGTCCGTGCCCCAGTACTTC
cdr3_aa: CASSQGTSGSVPQYF

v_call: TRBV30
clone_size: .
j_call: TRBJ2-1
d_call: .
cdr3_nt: TGTGCCTGGGCGTCCCGGGCCAATGAGCAGTTCTTC
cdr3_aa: CAWASRANEQFF